This T cell receptor (beta chain) was sequenced in a study of T cell repertoires in cytomegalovirus infection (dated by TCRdb to about 2019). Regarding the study in general: Because public TCR beta signatures pointed to carriage of CMV infection together with the matching HLA type, the HLA type of each donor mattered for the analysis. Broad study findings and their caveats: The ex vivo response was dominated by HLA-C-restricted CMV-specific TCR beta clonotypes, and the single most frequent clonotype in two of eight donors was supplied by these HLA-C-restricted clonotypes. Carriers of CMV infection plus the relevant HLA type were discriminated by the cumulative frequency of public TCR beta family members in the study cohort and in an independent roughly 400-donor cohort.

On this clonotype: It lacks a known antigen. Base qualities are not provided; no much larger clone lies one nucleotide away.

Trimming takes 6 bases off V and 0 bases off J; junction bases not matched to a gene: 5. Looking up the germline V gene yields CDR1 MNHEY and CDR2 SVGAGI. The CDR3 numbers 16 residues from cysteine through phenylalanine. The DNA shown is the 48-base CDR3, in frame from base 1. The reads were generated on an Illumina HiSeq 1500. TCRdb cleaned the public reads at Q25 with fastp, built clones with MiXCR and kept in-frame beta chains. Every entry covers one CDR3 protein and lists the most common genes and DNA from its rows. The sample data list 450,000 to 600,000 distinct CDR3 sequences, and roughly 12% of these were observed just once. 10% of the sample is taken by the ten largest.

This TCR derives from a human donor in good health (CMV status not recorded). Some clones in this sample may be carry-over from other donors' samples. Sequenced material: PBMCs. Recombination connected TRBV6-5 to TRBJ2-3; the central 11 bases match TRBD2. The sequenced DNA is TGTGCCAGCAGCTCGGGACTAGCGGTGAGCACAGATACGCAGTATTTT. This translates into CASSSGLAVSTDTQYF.